This TCR beta chain was obtained from a study of shared clonotypes between healthy human individuals. Study in general: CD4 naive cells filled three plates per donor, CD4 memory three, CD8 naive two and CD8 memory one.

The CDR3 consists of 15 residues. Germline CDR1 SGHNT, CDR2 YENEEA. V lost 1 base and J lost 4; bases outside the gene matches: 0. Original processing methods: There were no quality scores in the junction-only immunoSEQ sequences, so filtering differed. Sequencing used immunoSEQ multiplex PCR; TCRdb keeps in-frame clones, though not all of them. D and trimming come from the DNA, and the V and J calls and clone size come from that table. The top ten hold over 8.5% of the sample, which has 200,000 to 250,000 clones, over 50% seen once. There were no recent acute infections or vaccinations among the donors, who were healthy HIV-negative adults. Division of CD4+ cells produced a CD45RA+ naive subset and a CD45RA-negative memory subset. Remarks on this clone: Other DNA sequences of this sample code for an identical CDR3.

The genes are TRBV11-3 and TRBJ2-2, with 10 bases matching TRBD1. The receptor was isolated from a man aged 30 to 45 in good health. Sequences were obtained from memory CD4+ T cells sorted from blood. The subset: CD45RA-negative fraction. The CDR3 sequence is CASSLGQGATGELFF. Here the CDR3 DNA reads TGTGCCAGCAGCTTAGGACAGGGGGCCACCGGGGAGCTGTTTTTT.